The 6 T cell receptor beta chains in this list originate from one sample, sequenced in a study of T cells after posttransplantation cyclophosphamide. The data were produced by immunoSEQ multiplex PCR, yet TCRdb's version contains in-frame clones alone and is incomplete. The data contain under 25,000 clones, roughly 72% of them singletons. Treatment was busulfan-fludarabine conditioning, a marrow graft, and cyclophosphamide on days +3 and +4. Source: PBMCs, taken after an allogeneic stem cell transplant with post-transplant cyclophosphamide. The receptors were sampled from a male patient between 25 and 40 years old who received an allogeneic stem cell transplant from a related donor, was CMV-positive, and had acute GVHD only. Some T cells may possibly be graft donor cells.

The chain carries TRBV7-9 and TRBJ1-5; 7 positions agree with TRBD1. The CDR3 has 15 amino acids. Trimming removed 6 bases from V and 2 bases from J; junction bases left unmatched: 7. Germline CDR1 reads SEHNR; CDR2 reads FQNEAQ (reference sequence). CDR3 sequence (DNA): TGTGCCAGCAGTCTAGGGGGCTCGGGCAATCAGCCCCAGCATTTT. Translating gives CASSLGGSGNQPQHF.

This sequence joins TRBV6-1 and TRBJ2-1, with 8 bases aligning to TRBD2. This CDR3 is built from 14 residues. Trimming cost V 8 bases and J 9 bases; bases outside gene matches: 12. CDR1 MNHNS and CDR2 SASEGT come from the germline V gene. CDR3 DNA: TGTGCCAGCGATGGTACGGGGGGGTGGGCTGAGCAGTTCTTC. It yields the protein CASDGTGGWAEQFF.

In its sample, this clone was seen once. This rearrangement joins TRBV4-3 to TRBJ1-2; 10 bases match TRBD1. This CDR3 comprises 18 residues. CDR1 and CDR2 from the germline V gene are LGHNA and YSLEER. V was clipped by 1 base and J by 5 bases; unmatched bases: 13. CDR3 loop: CASSQAAGGTGANYGYTF. The CDR3, as DNA: TGCGCCAGCAGCCAAGCTGCAGGGGGGACAGGGGCGAATTATGGCTACACCTTC.

This clone was picked up one time. The chain combines TRBV9 with TRBJ2-1; 7 bases line up with TRBD2. Trimming removed 2 bases from V and 4 bases from J; junction bases left unmatched: 6. This CDR3 contains 15 residues. In germline, CDR1 is SGDLS, CDR2 YYNGEE. The CDR3 is CASSVTAGSYNEQFF. The DNA of the CDR3 is TGTGCCAGCAGCGTTACAGCGGGGAGTTACAATGAGCAGTTCTTC.

The J gene is TRBJ1-1, the V gene TRBV7-9; 7 bases line up with TRBD1. The J segment lost 1 base and the V segment lost 5 bases, leaving 7 bases of the junction unmatched. Germline assignment: CDR1 SEHNR and CDR2 FQNEAQ (reference sequence). The CDR3 length is 15 residues. CDR3 coding DNA: TGTGCCAGCAGCACACGGGACAGCCAGAACACTGAAGCTTTCTTT. It is translated as CASSTRDSQNTEAFF.

The chain combines TRBV19 with TRBJ1-2, with 7 positions matching TRBD1. The CDR3 has 15 amino acids. CDR1 LNHDA and CDR2 SQIVND come from the germline V gene (reference sequence). The ends lost 4 bases at V and 6 bases at J; junction bases unmatched: 11. CDR3 loop: CASSNTGQKRNGYTF. Here the CDR3 DNA reads TGTGCCAGTAGTAACACGGGACAGAAGAGGAATGGCTACACCTTC.